These T cell receptor beta chains were read from a single sample in a study of cytomegalovirus exposure and HLA in healthy donors. Data came from immunoSEQ multiplex PCR; TCRdb stores just in-frame clones and leaves some out. The sample holds roughly 170,000 clones, approximately 81% seen once. Material: PBMCs. The receptors here all came from a male donor in good health and CMV-seronegative. Both conserved end residues are part of each CDR3. D genes are given only for firm matches. Size is stated for part of the rows, as once, few or many counts, or as a class when the clone is expanded.

j_call d_call v_call clone_size cdr3_nt cdr3_aa
TRBJ2-7 . TRBV19 . TGTGCCAGTAGTATCGCACGGGGCTACGAGCAGTACTTC CASSIARGYEQYF
TRBJ2-7 . TRBV19 . TGTGCCAGTAGTACAGGGTCCTACGAGCAGTGCTTC CASSTGSYEQCF
TRBJ2-5 . TRBV4-3 few TGCGCCAGCAGCCAAGTAGGAACAGGGTCTGGGACCCAGTACTTC CASSQVGTGSGTQYF
TRBJ1-6 . TRBV2 . TGTGCCAGCAGTACGGGACTGGGTTTTTCACCCCTCCACTTT CASSTGLGFSPLHF
TRBJ2-7 TRBD1 TRBV10-1 . TGCGCCAGCAGTGAGCTGGGACAGGGGTTGAGCGAGCAGTACTTC CASSELGQGLSEQYF
TRBJ1-1 . TRBV19 . TGTGCCAGTCAGGGGATGAACACTGAAGCTTTCTTT CASQGMNTEAFF
TRBJ2-1 . TRBV4-3 . TGCGCCAGCAGCCAAGAAGCACTAGCTGGTAATGAGCAGTTCTTC CASSQEALAGNEQFF
TRBJ1-1 TRBD1 TRBV14 . TGTGCCAGCAGCCAAGAGGGGGACAGCGGCACTGAAGCTTTCTTT CASSQEGDSGTEAFF
TRBJ1-2 . TRBV11-2 once TGTGCCAGCAGCCATGAGCCCTCCGGCTATGGCTACACCTTC CASSHEPSGYGYTF
TRBJ2-2 TRBD1 TRBV19 . TGTGCCAGTAGGGAGACAGGGACAACCGGGGAGCTGTTTTTT CASRETGTTGELFF
TRBJ2-7 TRBD2 TRBV7-8 few TGTGCCAGCAGCTTAGCGCGTAGAGGAAGCGGGAGGGCCGGGGGCGAGCAGTACTTC CASSLARRGSGRAGGEQYF
TRBJ2-1 TRBD2 TRBV5-6 few TGTGCCAGCAGCCTAGGACTAGCGGGGGGTTCCTACAATGAGCAGTTCTTC CASSLGLAGGSYNEQFF
TRBJ2-5 . TRBV27 . TGTGCCAGCAGCGACCGGGACAAAATCCAAGAGACCCAGTACTTC CASSDRDKIQETQYF
TRBJ2-3 TRBD2 TRBV2 once TGTGCCAGCAGGACACTAGCGGGGTTTAGCACAGATACGCAGTATTTT CASRTLAGFSTDTQYF
TRBJ2-1 . TRBV2 . TGTGCCAGCATCCGACAGAGCAATGAGCAGTTCTTC CASIRQSNEQFF
TRBJ2-7 TRBD1 TRBV9 . TGTGCCAGCGCCGGGACAGCCTCCTACGAGCAGTACTTC CASAGTASYEQYF
TRBJ1-5 . TRBV25-1 once TGTGCCAGCAGTGAAACAGGGTGGAATCAGCCCCAGCATTTT CASSETGWNQPQHF
TRBJ1-5 . TRBV9 . TGTGCCAGCAGCGAGCGGGGAGGGAGCAATCAGCCCCAGCATTTT CASSERGGSNQPQHF
TRBJ2-1 TRBD2 TRBV30 . TGTGCCTGCCGAACCAAAGGGGCTAGCGGTAATGAGCAGTTCTTC CACRTKGASGNEQFF
TRBJ2-5 TRBD2 TRBV14 . TGTGCCAGCAGTCTGCAAACGACTAGCGGGGGAGAGACCCAGTACTTC CASSLQTTSGGETQYF
TRBJ2-3 . TRBV21-1 few TGTGCCAGCAGCAAGAGTGGTGAGGATACGCAGTATTTT CASSKSGEDTQYF
TRBJ2-3 TRBD2 TRBV6-1 . TGTGCCAGCAGTAAACTAGCGGGAGATAAGGATACGCAGTATTTT CASSKLAGDKDTQYF
TRBJ2-2 . TRBV14 . TGTGCCAGCAGCCCCGGGGGTAACACCGGGGAGCTGTTTTTT CASSPGGNTGELFF
TRBJ2-1 . TRBV11-2 . TGTGCCAGCAGCTTACCGGGTAGTTTCTTC CASSLPGSFF
TRBJ2-7 . TRBV30 . TGTGCCTGGAGTGGGCTCTACGAGCAGTACTTC CAWSGLYEQYF
TRBJ2-3 . TRBV9 few TGTGCCAGCGGCCCGACAGCGCCAGATACGCAGTATTTT CASGPTAPDTQYF
TRBJ1-1 TRBD1 TRBV7-9 . TGTGCCAGCAGCCCCTCAGGGGGCCAGTTGAACACTGAAGCTTTCTTT CASSPSGGQLNTEAFF
TRBJ2-7 . TRBV29-1 . TGCAGCGTGGCGGACACCTTCTACGAGCAGTACTTC CSVADTFYEQYF
TRBJ2-7 . TRBV19 . TGTGCCAGTAGTACGAAGGGGTGGAACTACGAGCAGTACTTC CASSTKGWNYEQYF
TRBJ2-7 . TRBV2 . TGTGCCAGCATTGTGGCAGGATCCTACGAGCAGTACTTC CASIVAGSYEQYF
TRBJ2-7 . TRBV2 . TGTGCCAGCACCGGGACAGAGACTAGCTACGAGCAGTACTTC CASTGTETSYEQYF
TRBJ2-5 TRBD2 TRBV27 . TGTGCCAGCAGTTTATCGAATAGACTAGCGGGGGGACAAGAGACCCAGTACTTC CASSLSNRLAGGQETQYF
TRBJ1-1 TRBD1 TRBV6-1 . TGTGCCAGCAGTGAAGTACAGGGGGCATTTTGGACTGAAGCTTTCTTT CASSEVQGAFWTEAFF
TRBJ2-7 . TRBV27 . TGTGCCAGCAGTTCTCCAGGCCGCTCCTACGAGCAGTACTTC CASSSPGRSYEQYF
TRBJ2-3 . TRBV14 . TGTGCCAGCAGCCAAGATCACCCGTCAGTGTTCAGCACAGATACGCAGTATTTT CASSQDHPSVFSTDTQYF
TRBJ1-2 TRBD1 TRBV7-9 few TGTGCCAGCAGCCGGTCCCCCGGAGGGGGCACCTATGGCTACACCTTC CASSRSPGGGTYGYTF
TRBJ2-3 . TRBV10-3 . TGTGCCATCAGCGGACAGCCTAGCACAGATACGCAGTATTTT CAISGQPSTDTQYF
TRBJ2-1 TRBD1 TRBV5-1 . TGCGCCAGCAGCCCGAAAGACAGGGTTGAGCAGTTCTTC CASSPKDRVEQFF
TRBJ2-2 . TRBV6-5 . TGTGCCAGCACGAGGGGACTTTCTAACACCGGGGAGCTGTTTTTT CASTRGLSNTGELFF
TRBJ1-2 . TRBV5-4 . TGTGCCAGCAGCTTGCCCAGGGCTCGCGGCTACACCTTC CASSLPRARGYTF
TRBJ2-7 . TRBV11-1 . TGTGCCAGCAGCCCACTACCGGAGGGGAGCTACGAGCAGTACTTC CASSPLPEGSYEQYF
TRBJ2-5 TRBD1 TRBV5-1 . TGCGCCAGCAGCTTGGGACAGGGGGCACAGGAGCAGTACTTC CASSLGQGAQEQYF
TRBJ2-1 TRBD2 TRBV5-4 . TGTGCCAGCAGCTTGGATAGACTAGCGGGGGGAGGTGAGCAGTTCTTC CASSLDRLAGGGEQFF
TRBJ2-7 TRBD2 TRBV27 few TGTGCCAGCAGCCTGAAATCCGGGACTACCTACGAGCAGTACTTC CASSLKSGTTYEQYF
TRBJ1-5 . TRBV19 . TGTGCCAGTAGTATAGCAGGGATCAATCAGCCCCAGCATTTT CASSIAGINQPQHF